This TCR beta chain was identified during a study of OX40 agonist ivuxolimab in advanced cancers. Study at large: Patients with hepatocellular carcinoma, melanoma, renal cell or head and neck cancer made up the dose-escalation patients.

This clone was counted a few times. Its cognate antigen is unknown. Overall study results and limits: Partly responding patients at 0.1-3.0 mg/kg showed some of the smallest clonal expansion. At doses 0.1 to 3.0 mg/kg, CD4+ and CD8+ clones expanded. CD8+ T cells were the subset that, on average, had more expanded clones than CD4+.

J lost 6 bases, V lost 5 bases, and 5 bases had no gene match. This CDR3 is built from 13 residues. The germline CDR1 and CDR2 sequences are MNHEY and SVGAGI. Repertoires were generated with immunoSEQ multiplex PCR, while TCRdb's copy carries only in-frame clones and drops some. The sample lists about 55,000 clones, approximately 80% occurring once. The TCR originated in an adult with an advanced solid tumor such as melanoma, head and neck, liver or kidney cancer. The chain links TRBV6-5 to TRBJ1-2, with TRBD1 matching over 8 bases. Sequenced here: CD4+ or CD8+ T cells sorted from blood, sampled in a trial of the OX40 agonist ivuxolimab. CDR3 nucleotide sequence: TGTGCCAGCAGTCGGACAGGGAGTCATGGCTACACCTTC. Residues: CASSRTGSHGYTF.